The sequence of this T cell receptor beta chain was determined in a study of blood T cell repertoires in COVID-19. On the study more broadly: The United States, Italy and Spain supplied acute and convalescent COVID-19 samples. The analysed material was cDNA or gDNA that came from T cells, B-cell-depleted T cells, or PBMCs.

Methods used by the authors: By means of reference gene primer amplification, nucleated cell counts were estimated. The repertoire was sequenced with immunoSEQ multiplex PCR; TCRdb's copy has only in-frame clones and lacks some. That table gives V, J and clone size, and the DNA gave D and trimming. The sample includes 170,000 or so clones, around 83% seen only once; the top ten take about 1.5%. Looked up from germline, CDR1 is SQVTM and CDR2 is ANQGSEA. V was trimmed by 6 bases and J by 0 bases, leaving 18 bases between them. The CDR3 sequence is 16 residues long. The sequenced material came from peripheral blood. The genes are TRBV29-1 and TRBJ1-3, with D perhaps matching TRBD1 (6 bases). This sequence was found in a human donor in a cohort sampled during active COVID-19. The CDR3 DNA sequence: TGCAGCGTCGACGCCGGGACACAACTCTCTGGAAACACCATATATTTT. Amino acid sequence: CSVDAGTQLSGNTIYF.